These 5 T cell receptor beta chains originate from one sample sequenced in a study of T cell repertoires in cytomegalovirus infection. What these receptors recognize is not known. TCRdb used MiXCR to reprocess the reads, holding one entry per CDR3 protein. There are under 850,000 distinct CDR3 sequences in the sample; around 32% occur only once, and approximately 18% lies in the top ten. The source was cultured PBMCs, collected from culture after CMV antigen stimulation. The receptor set was obtained from a human donor in good health (CMV status not recorded). Some clones in this sample may be carry-over from other donors' samples.

This rearrangement joins TRBV6-1 to TRBJ1-2; 7 nucleotides agree with TRBD1. Germline CDR1 is MNHNS and CDR2 is SASEGT. The CDR3 is made up of 13 amino acids. The J segment lost 3 bases and the V segment lost 8 bases, leaving 6 bases of the junction unmatched. The CDR3 bases are TGTGCCAGCGAGACAGGGACCGACTATGGCTACACCTTC. Its translation: CASETGTDYGYTF.

The sample holds a few counts of this clonotype. The chain has TRBV6-1 and TRBJ1-4; maybe TRBD1 (5 bases). The length of the CDR3 is 13 residues. V lost 10 bases to trimming and J lost 7 bases, with 16 bases between them. Germline V lookup: CDR1 MNHNS, CDR2 SASEGT. CDR3 bases: TGTGCCACCAGGGCCACCTGGGGTGAAAAACTGTTTTTT. It translates to CATRATWGEKLFF.

The gene calls are TRBV20-1 and TRBJ1-5; weak D call: TRBD1 (6 bases). The end of the DNA fits TRBJ2-3 better, so the J call may be wrong. This CDR3 is 14 amino acids long. Per germline, CDR1 DFQATT and CDR2 SNEGSKA (reference sequence). The CDR3 protein is CSAPDSLGLGSQYF. As DNA, the CDR3 is TGCAGTGCTCCGGACAGCTTGGGCCTTGGGTCCCAGTATTTT.

This clonotype was detected only once. V is TRBV5-1 and J is TRBJ2-1; tentatively, D is TRBD1 or TRBD2 (5 bases each). Germline CDR1 SGHRS, CDR2 YFSETQ. Trimming cost V 3 bases and J 0 bases, with 13 bases left between them. CDR3 length: 16 residues. Here the CDR3 DNA reads TGCGCCAGCAGCTGGGGGTCGGGAAGCTCCTACAATGAGCAGTTCTTC. It translates to CASSWGSGSSYNEQFF. Complete variable domain (other parts from reference TRBV5-1 and TRBJ2-1): KAGVTQTPRYLIKTRGQQVTLSCSPISGHRSVSWYQQTPGQGLQFLFEYFSETQRNKGNFPGRFSGRQFSNSRSEMNVSTLELGDSALYLCASSWGSGSSYNEQFFGPGTRLTVL.

This clonotype was counted only a few times. The rearrangement joins TRBV6-2 or TRBV6-3 to TRBJ1-1; 7 bases match TRBD1. This CDR3 has 14 residues. Trimming removed 4 bases from V and 3 bases from J; junction bases left unmatched: 5. Per germline, CDR1 MNHEY and CDR2 SVGEGT. The CDR3 reads CASSSGTVHTEAFF. The CDR3 DNA follows: TGTGCCAGCAGTTCCGGGACAGTCCACACTGAAGCTTTCTTT.